The 9 T cell receptor beta chains listed next were all sequenced from one sample in a study of blood T cell repertoires in COVID-19. The data were produced by immunoSEQ multiplex PCR, yet TCRdb's version contains in-frame clones alone and is incomplete. This sample has about 300,000 clones, with less than 85% found just once. Sequenced sample: PBMCs or T cells enriched from blood (not recorded which). These receptor sequences come from a woman aged 25 to 39 who had been exposed to COVID-19.

Only a few counts were recorded for this clone. Other DNA sequences within the sample encode an identical CDR3. J is TRBJ2-5 and V is TRBV7-2; 9 bases align to TRBD1. The CDR3 has 14 residues. V trimming: 5 bases; J trimming: 5 bases; junction bases outside the gene matches: 6. The germline V gene has CDR1 SGHTA and CDR2 FQGNSA. The CDR3 loop reads CASSPGQGRETQYF. DNA of the CDR3: TGTGCCAGCAGCCCGGGACAGGGTAGGGAGACCCAGTACTTC.

V is TRBV19 and J is TRBJ2-7; 7 nucleotides agree with TRBD2. This CDR3 comprises 15 residues. V lost 3 bases, J lost 5 bases, and 10 bases stayed unmatched. CDR1 is LNHDA and CDR2 is SQIVND in the germline V gene (reference sequence). Written as DNA, the CDR3 is TGTGCCAGTAGTATCGCCCCAAGCGGGATCAACGAGCAGTACTTC. It translates to CASSIAPSGINEQYF.

This chain connects TRBV11-3 to TRBJ2-5, with D tentatively TRBD1 (6 bases). The CDR3 runs 16 residues. V lost 5 bases to trimming and J lost 5 bases, with 21 bases between them. CDR1 and CDR2 from the germline V gene are SGHNT and YENEEA. The CDR3 sequence: CASSPQGLGIGETQYF. The CDR3 region has the DNA TGTGCCAGCAGCCCCCAGGGGTTGGGGATCGGGGAGACCCAGTACTTC.

The chain uses TRBV25-1 and TRBJ1-2; the D gene is possibly TRBD1 (5 bases). Trimming removed 4 bases at V and 0 bases at J, with 12 bases between. The CDR3 runs to 15 residues. Germline CDR1 and CDR2: MGHDK and SYGVNS. The CDR3 protein is CASSVGNRPNYGYTF. The DNA for the CDR3 is TGTGCCAGCAGTGTGGGGAACAGGCCTAACTATGGCTACACCTTC.

This chain uses TRBV28 with TRBJ1-4; D is perhaps TRBD1 (5 bases). Germline V CDR1 and CDR2: MDHEN, SYDVKM. The CDR3 spans 13 residues. V shed 10 bases and J shed 5 bases, with 14 bases lying between them. The CDR3 here is CATSGGSNEKLFF. As DNA, the CDR3 is TGTGCCACCTCTGGGGGGAGCAATGAAAAACTGTTTTTT.

In regard to this clone: A much larger clone lies one base from this, so it may be a read error. This chain connects TRBV27 to TRBJ2-1, with D perhaps TRBD2 (5 bases). Deletions cut 5 bases from V and 14 bases from J, with 16 bases between. The germline V gene has CDR1 MNHEY and CDR2 SMNVEV (reference sequence). This CDR3 region has 12 residues. The CDR3 protein is CASSPLVGVKFF. DNA of the CDR3: TGTGCCAGCAGTCCACTAGTGGGAGTTAAGTTCTTC.

The V call is TRBV30, the J call TRBJ2-1; tentative D call: TRBD2 (6 bases). Germline CDR1 and CDR2: GTSNPN and SVGIG (reference sequence). V lost 6 bases and J 2 bases, leaving 11 bases between the germline ends. This CDR3 has 13 amino acids. The CDR3 loop reads CACPLATYNEQFF. The CDR3 region has the DNA TGTGCCTGTCCCCTAGCGACCTACAATGAGCAGTTCTTC.

The chain carries TRBV10-3 and TRBJ2-7, with 7 bases fitting TRBD2. Trimming removed 4 bases from V and 2 bases from J; junction bases left unmatched: 5. The germline gives CDR1 ENHRY, CDR2 SYGVKD. CDR3 length: 14 residues. CDR3 sequence reads: CAISGAGRAYEQYF. The CDR3 DNA is TGTGCCATCAGTGGAGCGGGGCGGGCCTACGAGCAGTACTTC.

The chain recombines TRBV3-1 (or the pseudogene TRBV3-2) with TRBJ1-2; TRBD1 aligns across 9 bases. J lost 7 bases, V lost 2 bases, and 14 bases had no gene match. In germline, CDR1 is LGHDT, CDR2 YNNKEL (reference sequence). The CDR3 spans 17 residues. The CDR3 here is CASSQSASSGQGSGYTF. The CDR3 DNA reads TGTGCCAGCAGCCAATCAGCCTCATCGGGACAGGGCTCTGGCTACACCTTC.